The T cell receptor beta chain described here comes from a study of radiotherapy plus CTLA-4 blockade in lung cancer. In the study overall: Disease control was achieved by around 30% of patients, and objective responses by about 19%. The study's findings and limits: After treatment with radiotherapy plus ipilimumab, TCR clones that came from the tumor expanded in blood.

Using immunoSEQ multiplex PCR, the repertoire was profiled, and TCRdb retains in-frame clones only, with some absent. This table holds 50,000 to 75,000 clones, 70% to 85% found once. CTLA-4 blockade using ipilimumab, together with focal radiation, was received by patients with chemo-refractory metastatic non-small-cell lung cancer. The V gene lost 0 bases and the J gene lost 4 bases, with 13 bases spanning the gap. Per germline, CDR1 MNHEY and CDR2 SMNVEV (reference sequence). CDR3 size: 16 residues. This clone was recorded once. Its antigen remains unidentified. The TCR was taken from a human donor with non-small cell lung cancer who had a complete response to radiotherapy plus ipilimumab. The specimen was peripheral blood, collected from a patient treated with radiotherapy plus ipilimumab. V gene TRBV27 combines with J gene TRBJ2-1; D is unclear. DNA for the CDR3: TGTGCCAGCAGTTTATCAGGGATCGTCGAGTACAATGAGCAGTTCTTC. It translates to CASSLSGIVEYNEQFF.